This T cell receptor (beta chain) was sequenced in a study of cytomegalovirus exposure and HLA in healthy donors. Both 60 Vbeta primers and 13 Jbeta primers went into the PCR. TCRdb keeps only in-frame clones here, not all; method: immunoSEQ multiplex PCR. There are hundreds of thousands of clones in the sample; around 80% occur only once, and 3.5% to 4% lies in the top ten. The CDR3 covers 13 residues. Trimming at V came to 4 bases and at J to 4 bases, leaving 3 bases not matched to a gene. Germline V gives CDR1 SGHNT, CDR2 YENEEA. Material for sequencing was PBMCs. The sequence was collected from a male donor in good health and CMV-seronegative. This chain links TRBV11-3 with TRBJ2-7, with 8 bases identical to TRBD2. Written as DNA, the CDR3 is TGTGCCAGCAGCTCGGGACTAGGGTACGAGCAGTACTTC. Its protein product is CASSSGLGYEQYF.